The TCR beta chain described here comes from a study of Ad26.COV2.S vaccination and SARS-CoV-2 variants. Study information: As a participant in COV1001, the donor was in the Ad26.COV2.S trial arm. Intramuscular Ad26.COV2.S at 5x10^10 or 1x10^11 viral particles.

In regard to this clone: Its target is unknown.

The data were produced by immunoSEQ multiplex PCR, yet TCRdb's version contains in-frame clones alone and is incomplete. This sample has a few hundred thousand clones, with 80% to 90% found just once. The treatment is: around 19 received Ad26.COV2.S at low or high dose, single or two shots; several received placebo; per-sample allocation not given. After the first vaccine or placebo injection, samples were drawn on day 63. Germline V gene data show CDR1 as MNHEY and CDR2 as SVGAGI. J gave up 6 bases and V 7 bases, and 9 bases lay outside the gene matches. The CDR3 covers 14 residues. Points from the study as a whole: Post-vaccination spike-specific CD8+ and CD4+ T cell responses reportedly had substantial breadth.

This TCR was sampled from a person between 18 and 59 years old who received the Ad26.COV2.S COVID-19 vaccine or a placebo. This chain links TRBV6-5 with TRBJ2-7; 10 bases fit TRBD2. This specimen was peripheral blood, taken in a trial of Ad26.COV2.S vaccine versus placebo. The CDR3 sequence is CASTLSGGLTEQYF. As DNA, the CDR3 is TGTGCCAGCACCCTTAGCGGGGGGCTTACCGAGCAGTACTTC.